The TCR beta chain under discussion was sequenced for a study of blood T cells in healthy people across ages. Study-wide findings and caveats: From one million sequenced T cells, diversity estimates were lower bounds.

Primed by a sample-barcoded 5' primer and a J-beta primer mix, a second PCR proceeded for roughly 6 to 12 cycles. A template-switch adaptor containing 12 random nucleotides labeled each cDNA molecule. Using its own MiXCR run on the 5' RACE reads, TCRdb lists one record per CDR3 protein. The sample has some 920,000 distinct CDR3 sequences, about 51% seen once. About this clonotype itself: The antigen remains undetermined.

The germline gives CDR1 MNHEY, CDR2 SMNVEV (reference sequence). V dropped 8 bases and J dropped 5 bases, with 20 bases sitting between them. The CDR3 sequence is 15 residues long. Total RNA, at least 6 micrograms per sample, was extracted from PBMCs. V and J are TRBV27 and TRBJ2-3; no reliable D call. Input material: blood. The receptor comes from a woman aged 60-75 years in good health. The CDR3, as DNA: TGTGCCAGCGCCTTTGGCGCGAGGATTGGAGATACGCAGTATTTT. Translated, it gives CASAFGARIGDTQYF.